This T cell receptor (beta chain) was identified during a study of Graves' ophthalmopathy and Graves' hyperthyroidism. RNA transcripts were the template, and TCR beta CDR3 regions were amplified from them. The workflow started with a first-round RT-PCR run with HTBI primers and then moved on to a second-round multiplex PCR. From the multiplex PCR reads, TCRdb called clonotypes with MiXCR, one entry per CDR3 protein. The data contain 580,000 or so distinct CDR3 sequences, approximately 35% of them seen just once; the ten biggest clones take up around 4%. J gave up 0 bases and V 5 bases, and 16 bases lay outside the gene matches. The CDR3 is 20 residues long. This clonotype was seen more than once but under ten times. What it recognizes is unknown. Findings and limits, study-wide: Among expanded thyroid clonotypes above 0.001 frequency, most also occurred in blood. For separating ophthalmopathy from stable hyperthyroidism, a 13-signature model gave 87.88% sensitivity and around 76% specificity. The model's prediction of ophthalmopathy progression had 70.59% sensitivity and 72% to 80% specificity.

The sample consisted of peripheral blood or thyroid tissue (not recorded which). This rearrangement joins TRBV12-3 or TRBV12-4 to TRBJ1-4; TRBD1 matches 9 bases. The receptor comes from an adult man with Graves' hyperthyroidism. The CDR3 protein is CASSEADPSDRGPTNEKLFF. The CDR3 region has the DNA TGTGCCAGCAGTGAAGCGGACCCGTCGGACAGGGGCCCAACTAATGAAAAACTGTTTTTT.